The clone carrying this T cell receptor (beta chain) was recorded many times. CDR1 and CDR2 from the germline V gene are SQVTM and ANQGSEA. With 7 bases clipped from V and 2 bases from J, the junction kept 15 bases outside the gene matches. The CDR3 has 17 amino acids. The data stem from a study of T cells in Graves' hyperthyroidism and ophthalmopathy. RNA transcripts were the template for amplifying TCR beta CDR3 regions. RT-PCR in the first round (using the HTBI primer set) targeted the TCR CDR3. TCRdb re-called the multiplex PCR reads through MiXCR, storing one row per CDR3 protein. Of around 350,000 distinct CDR3 sequences in the sample, around 15% were seen once.

The rearrangement uses TRBV29-1 and TRBJ2-2; 8 bases fit TRBD2. Source material: blood. This receptor was taken from a woman aged 25-40 years with Graves' ophthalmopathy. Written as DNA, the CDR3 is TGCAGCGCCTCCGGGACTAGTATGGGGGTTAACACCGGGGAGCTGTTTTTT. It yields the protein CSASGTSMGVNTGELFF.